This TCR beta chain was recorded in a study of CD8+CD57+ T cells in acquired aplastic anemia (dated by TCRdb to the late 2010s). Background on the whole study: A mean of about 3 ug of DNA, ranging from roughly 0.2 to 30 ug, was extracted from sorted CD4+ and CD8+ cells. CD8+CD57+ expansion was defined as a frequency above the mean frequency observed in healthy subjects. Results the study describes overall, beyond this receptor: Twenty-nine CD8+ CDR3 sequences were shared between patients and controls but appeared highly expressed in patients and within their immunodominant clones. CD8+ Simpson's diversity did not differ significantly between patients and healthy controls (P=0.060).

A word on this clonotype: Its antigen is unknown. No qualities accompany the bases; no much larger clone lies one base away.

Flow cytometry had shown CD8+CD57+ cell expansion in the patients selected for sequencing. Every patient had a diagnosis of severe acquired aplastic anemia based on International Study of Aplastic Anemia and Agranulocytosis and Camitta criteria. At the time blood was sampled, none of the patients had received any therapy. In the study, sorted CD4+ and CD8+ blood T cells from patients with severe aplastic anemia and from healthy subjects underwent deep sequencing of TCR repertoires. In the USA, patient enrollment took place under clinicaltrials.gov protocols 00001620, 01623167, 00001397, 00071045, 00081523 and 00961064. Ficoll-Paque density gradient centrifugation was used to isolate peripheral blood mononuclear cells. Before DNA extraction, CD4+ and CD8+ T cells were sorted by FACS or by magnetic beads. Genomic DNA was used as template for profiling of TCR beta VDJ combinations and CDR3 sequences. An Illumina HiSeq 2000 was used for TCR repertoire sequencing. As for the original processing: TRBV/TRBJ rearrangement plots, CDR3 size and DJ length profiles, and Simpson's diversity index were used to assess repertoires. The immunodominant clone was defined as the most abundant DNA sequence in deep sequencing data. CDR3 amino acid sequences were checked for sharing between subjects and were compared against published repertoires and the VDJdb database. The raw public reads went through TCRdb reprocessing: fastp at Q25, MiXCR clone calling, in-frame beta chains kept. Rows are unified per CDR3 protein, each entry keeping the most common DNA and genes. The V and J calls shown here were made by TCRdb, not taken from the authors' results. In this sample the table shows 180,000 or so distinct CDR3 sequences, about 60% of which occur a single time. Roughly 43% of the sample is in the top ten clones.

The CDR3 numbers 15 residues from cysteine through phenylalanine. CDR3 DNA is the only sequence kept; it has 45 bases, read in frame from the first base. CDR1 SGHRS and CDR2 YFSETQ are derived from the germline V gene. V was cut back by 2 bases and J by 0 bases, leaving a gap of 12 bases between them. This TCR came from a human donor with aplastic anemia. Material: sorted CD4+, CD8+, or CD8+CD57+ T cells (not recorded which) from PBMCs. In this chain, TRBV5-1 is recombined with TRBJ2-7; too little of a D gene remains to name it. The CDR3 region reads CASSFLGDSSYEQYF. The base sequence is TGCGCCAGCAGCTTCCTTGGGGATAGCTCCTACGAGCAGTACTTC.